Below are 20 T cell receptor beta chains sequenced from a single sample in a study of CD8 T cells in ankylosing spondylitis. TCRdb redid the calling of the 5' RACE reads with MiXCR, one entry per CDR3 protein. The sample holds a few hundred thousand distinct CDR3 sequences, 20% to 25% seen once. The sequencing sample was made of blood, either unsorted or a sorted T cell fraction (not recorded which). These receptor sequences come from a male donor with ankylosing spondylitis or in good health (not recorded which).

This clonotype was found a few times. This chain links TRBV2 with TRBJ2-2, with D possibly TRBD2 on 6 matching bases. V dropped 4 bases and J dropped 4 bases, with 16 bases sitting between them. CDR3 length equals 16 residues. Germline CDR1 reads SNHLY; CDR2 reads FYNNEI. The CDR3 spells CASSASSADLTGELFF. DNA for the CDR3: TGTGCCAGCAGTGCCTCTAGCGCAGATCTCACCGGGGAGCTGTTTTTT.

A few counts support this clonotype. The chain links TRBV28 to TRBJ2-3; D unresolved. CDR3 size: 13 residues. The germline gives CDR1 MDHEN, CDR2 SYDVKM. V was trimmed by 5 bases and J by 4 bases, leaving 10 bases between them. The CDR3 loop reads CASSELVADTQYF. The CDR3 coding sequence is TGTGCCAGCAGTGAGTTGGTGGCAGATACGCAGTATTTT. The full variable domain, in which reference TRBV28 and TRBJ2-3 provide the parts outside the CDR3, is DVKVTQSSRYLVKRTGEKVFLECVQDMDHENMFWYRQDPGLGLRLIYFSYDVKMKEKGDIPEGYSVSREKKERFSLILESASTNQTSMYLCASSELVADTQYFGPGTRLTVL.

This clonotype came up a few times. J is TRBJ2-2 and V is TRBV2; D uncertain. Per the germline V gene, CDR1 is SNHLY and CDR2 is FYNNEI. The CDR3 length is 14 residues. V was clipped by 3 bases and J by 0 bases, with 5 bases between them. This CDR3 is CASSDSPNTGELFF. The DNA of the CDR3 is TGTGCCAGCAGTGACAGCCCGAACACCGGGGAGCTGTTTTTT.

This clonotype was detected only a few times. The chain employs TRBV5-6 and TRBJ2-1, with 11 bases fitting TRBD2. J lost 4 bases, V lost 0 bases, and 6 bases had no gene match. The CDR3 totals 17 residues. The germline gives CDR1 SGHDT, CDR2 YYEEEE. The CDR3 bases are TGTGCCAGCAGCTTGGCACTAGCGGGGGACCATTACAATGAGCAGTTCTTC. Translated: CASSLALAGDHYNEQFF.

The table lists this clonotype with many counts. J is TRBJ1-1 and V is TRBV10-3; 7 bases align to TRBD1. The V segment lost 3 bases and the J segment 1 base; nucleotides outside the gene matches: 14. The CDR3 contains 18 residues. Per germline, CDR1 ENHRY and CDR2 SYGVKD. The CDR3 is CAISDPNRDSQGNTEAFF. As DNA, the CDR3 is TGTGCCATCAGTGACCCGAACCGGGACAGTCAAGGGAACACTGAAGCTTTCTTT.

This clonotype was counted only a few times. The rearrangement joins TRBV4-2 to TRBJ2-4, with 11 bases fitting TRBD2. V lost 8 bases, J lost 6 bases, and 9 bases stayed unmatched. Germline lookup yields CDR1 LGHNA and CDR2 YNFKEQ. The CDR3 loop spans 15 amino acids. This chain's CDR3 is CASPLAGGHRNIQYF. The CDR3 region has the DNA TGTGCCAGCCCTTTAGCGGGGGGGCATAGAAACATTCAGTACTTC.

The CDR3: CASSPERGPYTDTQYF. CDR3 in DNA: TGTGCCAGCAGCCCTGAGCGGGGGCCTTACACAGATACGCAGTATTTT. The genes are TRBV7-8 and TRBJ2-3; 8 bases map to TRBD2. This CDR3 has 16 amino acids. Germline assignment: CDR1 SGHVS and CDR2 FQNEAQ. The V gene end was trimmed by 5 bases and the J gene end by 2 bases; junction bases not matched to a gene: 9.

The V gene is TRBV4-1, the J gene TRBJ2-1; D is possibly TRBD1 or TRBD2 (5 bases each). The length of the CDR3 is 17 residues. The germline V and J ends were trimmed by 3 bases and 4 bases, with 19 bases remaining between them. CDR1 is MGHRA, CDR2 YSYEKL, per germline. CDR3 bases: TGCGCCAGCAGCCAGACCCCAACCCGGGGCGAGTACAATGAGCAGTTCTTC. This codes for CASSQTPTRGEYNEQFF.

V usage is TRBV12-3 or TRBV12-4 and J usage is TRBJ2-7, with 9 bases matching TRBD1. This CDR3 has 17 amino acids. The V and J ends lost 3 bases and 3 bases, in that order; junction bases with no gene match: 12. The CDR3 DNA is TGTGCCAGCAGTTTGGAAACAGGGGGCCTAACCTACTACGAGCAGTACTTC. Translation: CASSLETGGLTYYEQYF.

The chain links TRBV6-5 to TRBJ2-5; perhaps TRBD1 as D (5 bases). The V gene lost 2 bases and the J gene lost 5 bases, with 6 bases spanning the gap. The CDR3 spans 12 residues. CDR1 is MNHEY and CDR2 is SVGAGI in the germline V gene. Written as DNA, the CDR3 is TGTGCCAGCAGTTACCCAGGGGAGACCCAGTACTTC. Protein sequence: CASSYPGETQYF.

This chain uses TRBV5-1 with TRBJ2-5, with 7 nucleotides matching TRBD2. V gave up 4 bases and J gave up 2 bases; unmatched junction bases: 11. The CDR3 has 16 amino acids. The V gene's germline CDR1 is SGHRS and CDR2 YFSETQ. The DNA for the CDR3 is TGCGCCAGCAGCCTTCGACTAGCAGAGACACAAGAGACCCAGTACTTC. Protein sequence: CASSLRLAETQETQYF.

The table lists this clonotype with many counts. The chain recombines TRBV20-1 with TRBJ2-7; 8 nucleotides align to TRBD1. The V and J ends lost 3 bases and 2 bases, in that order; junction bases with no gene match: 3. This CDR3 contains 13 residues. Per germline, CDR1 DFQATT and CDR2 SNEGSKA (reference sequence). CDR3 residues: CSARDRETYEQYF. The CDR3 DNA sequence: TGCAGTGCTAGGGACAGGGAGACCTACGAGCAGTACTTC.

The sample holds a few counts of this clonotype. The chain uses TRBV7-9 and TRBJ2-2; TRBD2 might be the D (7 bases). The CDR3 covers 15 residues. Germline CDR1 SEHNR, CDR2 FQNEAQ (reference sequence). With 5 bases removed from V and 4 bases from J, the gap between germline ends came to 14 bases. Here the CDR3 reads CASSRGGARTGELFF. DNA for the CDR3: TGTGCCAGCAGCAGGGGGGGGGCCCGCACCGGGGAGCTGTTTTTT.

There are a few counts of this clonotype. For the CDR3, the DNA is TGTGCCAGCAGCTTATTCCCCCGAGATACGCAGTATTTT. The encoded protein is CASSLFPRDTQYF. The chain uses TRBV7-7 and TRBJ2-3; D is undetermined. This CDR3 has 13 amino acids. Trimming stripped 2 bases from V and 5 bases from J, with 8 bases between. In germline, CDR1 is SSHAT, CDR2 FNYEAQ (reference sequence).

This rearrangement joins TRBV6-1 to TRBJ2-1, with no clear D. CDR1 is MNHNS, CDR2 SASEGT, per germline. Trimming took 4 bases from V and 0 from J, leaving 10 bases between them. CDR3 length: 15 amino acids. The DNA of the CDR3 is TGTGCCAGCAGTGTGTGGGATACCTCCTACAATGAGCAGTTCTTC. It translates to CASSVWDTSYNEQFF.

The chain employs TRBV7-9 and TRBJ1-2; the D gene is possibly TRBD1 (5 bases). The V end was cut by 0 bases, the J end by 7 bases, with 12 bases between. This CDR3 comprises 14 residues. Germline V CDR1 and CDR2: SEHNR, FQNEAQ (reference sequence). The CDR3 region has the DNA TGTGCCAGCAGCTTAGCCAGGGAGAATGCTGGCTACACCTTC. Encoded protein: CASSLARENAGYTF.

This clonotype was observed a handful of times. The chain carries TRBV20-1 and TRBJ2-7; D is undetermined. Trimming shortened V by 5 bases and J by 0 bases, and 8 bases separated the two germline ends. This CDR3 has 12 residues. Per the germline V gene, CDR1 is DFQATT and CDR2 is SNEGSKA (reference sequence). The CDR3 loop is CSAEHSSYEQYF. The CDR3 bases are TGCAGTGCTGAACATAGCTCCTACGAGCAGTACTTC.

This clonotype was seen only a few times. In DNA, the CDR3 is TGTGCCAGCAGTTATAAATTAGGGGTGAGCTCCTACAATGAGCAGTTCTTC. Amino acids: CASSYKLGVSSYNEQFF. The chain has TRBV28 and TRBJ2-1, with D possibly matching TRBD1 (5 bases). The CDR3 contains 17 residues. Trimming pared 4 bases from V and 0 bases from J, leaving 16 bases between. Germline V CDR1 and CDR2: MDHEN, SYDVKM.

This chain uses TRBV11-2 with TRBJ2-7, with no clear D. The germline gives CDR1 SGHAT, CDR2 FQNNGV. The V end lost 3 bases, the J end lost 6 bases, and 15 bases lay between the germline ends. The CDR3 runs to 14 residues. CDR3 residues: CASSLGPRLREQYF. CDR3 DNA sequence: TGTGCCAGCAGCTTGGGCCCCAGGCTCCGCGAGCAGTACTTC. The whole variable domain, filled in from reference TRBV11-2 and TRBJ2-7, reads EAGVAQSPRYKIIEKRQSVAFWCNPISGHATLYWYQQILGQGPKLLIQFQNNGVVDDSQLPKDRFSAERLKGVDSTLKIQPAKLEDSAVYLCASSLGPRLREQYFGPGTRLTVT.

The sample holds a few counts of this clonotype. The chain uses TRBV6-2 or TRBV6-3 and TRBJ2-7; no clear D. The V and J ends lost 5 bases and 1 base respectively, with 12 bases between them. This CDR3 is built from 14 residues. The germline gives CDR1 MNHEY, CDR2 SVGEGT. The CDR3: CASSPRTDSYEQYF. The CDR3 DNA reads TGTGCCAGCAGTCCTAGGACGGATTCCTACGAGCAGTACTTC.